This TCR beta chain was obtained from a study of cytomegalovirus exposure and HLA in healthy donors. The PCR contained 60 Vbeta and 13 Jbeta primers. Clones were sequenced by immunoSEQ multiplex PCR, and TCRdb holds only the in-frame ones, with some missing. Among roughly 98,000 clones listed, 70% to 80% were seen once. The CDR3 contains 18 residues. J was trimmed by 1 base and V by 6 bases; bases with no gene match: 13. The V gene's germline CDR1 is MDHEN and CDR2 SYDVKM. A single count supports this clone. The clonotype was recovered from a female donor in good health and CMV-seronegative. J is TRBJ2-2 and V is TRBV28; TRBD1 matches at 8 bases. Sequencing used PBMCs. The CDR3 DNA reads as TGTGCCAGCAGCGCAGCCAGACAGGGGATAAAGAACACCGGGGAGCTGTTTTTT. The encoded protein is CASSAARQGIKNTGELFF.